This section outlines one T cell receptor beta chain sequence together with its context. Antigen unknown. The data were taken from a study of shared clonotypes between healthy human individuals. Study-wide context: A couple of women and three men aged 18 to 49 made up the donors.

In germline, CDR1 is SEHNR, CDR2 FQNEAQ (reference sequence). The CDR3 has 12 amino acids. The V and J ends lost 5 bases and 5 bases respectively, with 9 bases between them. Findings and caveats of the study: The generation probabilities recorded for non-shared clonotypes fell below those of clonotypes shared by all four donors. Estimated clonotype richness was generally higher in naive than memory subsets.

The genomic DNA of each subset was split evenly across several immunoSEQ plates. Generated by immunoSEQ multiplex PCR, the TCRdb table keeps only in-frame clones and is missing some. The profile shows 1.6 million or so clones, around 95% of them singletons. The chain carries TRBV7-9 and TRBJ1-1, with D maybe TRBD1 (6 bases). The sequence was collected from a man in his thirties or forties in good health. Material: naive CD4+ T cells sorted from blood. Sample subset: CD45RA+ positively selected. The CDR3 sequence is CASSRRGTEAFF. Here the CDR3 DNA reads TGTGCCAGCAGCCGCAGGGGAACTGAAGCTTTCTTT. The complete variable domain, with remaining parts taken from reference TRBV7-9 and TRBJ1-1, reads DTGVSQNPRHKITKRGQNVTFRCDPISEHNRLYWYRQTLGQGPEFLTYFQNEAQLEKSRLLSDRFSAERPKGSFSTLEIQRTEQGDSAMYLCASSRRGTEAFFGQGTRLTVV.